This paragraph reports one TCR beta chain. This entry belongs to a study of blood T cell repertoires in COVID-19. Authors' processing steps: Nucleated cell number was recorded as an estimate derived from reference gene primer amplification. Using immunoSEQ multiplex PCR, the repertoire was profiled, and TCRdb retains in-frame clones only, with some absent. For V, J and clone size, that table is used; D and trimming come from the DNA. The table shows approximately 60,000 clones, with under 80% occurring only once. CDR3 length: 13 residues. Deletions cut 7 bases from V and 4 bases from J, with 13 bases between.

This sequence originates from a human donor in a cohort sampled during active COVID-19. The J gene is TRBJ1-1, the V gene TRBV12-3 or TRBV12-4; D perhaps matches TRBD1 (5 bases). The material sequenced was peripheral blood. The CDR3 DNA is TGTGCCAGCACCCTCCAGGGTGGCACTGAAGCTTTCTTT. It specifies CASTLQGGTEAFF.